What follows is one T cell receptor (beta chain) and its context. What it binds is unknown. Using immunoSEQ multiplex PCR, the repertoire was profiled, and TCRdb retains in-frame clones only, with some absent. The sample contains tens of thousands of clones, roughly 79% of which appear only once. The CDR3 covers 16 residues. CDR1 LNHDA and CDR2 SQIVND come from the germline V gene (reference sequence). V shed 4 bases, J shed 2 bases, and the junction held 8 bases outside the gene matches. The sample is drawn from a study of vaccination effects on CD4 cells after COVID-19. Study-wide background: Vaccination of participants consisted of two doses of either the BNT162b2 or mRNA-1273 vaccine.

The ViraFEST assay expanded antigen-specific CD4+ T cells with viral peptide pools before sequencing. The culture ran for approximately 9 days before CD4+ T cells were isolated. None of the vaccinated had previously contracted SARS-CoV-2, and their nucleocapsid antibodies tested negative. Study-wide results and limits: Common cold coronavirus cross-reactivity was shown by only 1 of 255 vaccine-induced clones in healthy vaccinees.

The origin of this receptor is a human donor who received a COVID-19 vaccine. The chain couples TRBV19 to TRBJ1-2; 9 bases match TRBD1. Sequenced here: CD4+ T cells from PBMCs cultured with SARS-CoV-2 spike peptides, sampled before COVID-19 vaccination. The CDR3 sequence is CASSTEPGQGNYGYTF. The CDR3 DNA reads TGTGCCAGTAGTACGGAACCGGGACAGGGAAACTATGGCTACACCTTC.